This TCR beta chain derives from a study of identical twins. CDR3 length: 15 amino acids. Germline assignment: CDR1 SGHTA and CDR2 FQGNSA. Trimming cost V 5 bases and J 4 bases; bases outside gene matches: 6. After template switching added a universal primer site, the resulting cDNA carried unique molecular identifiers. MiXCR, run by TCRdb on the 5' RACE reads, gives a single entry per CDR3 protein. The top ten clones hold less than 12% of a sample with about 240,000 distinct CDR3 sequences, about 10% of them seen once. The material sequenced was memory T cells sorted from blood. The origin of this receptor is a man aged 45-65 years in good health. The J gene is TRBJ2-5, the V gene TRBV7-2; TRBD2 matches 11 bases. The CDR3 DNA reads TGTGCCAGCAGCGTTAGCGGGGGGGCCGCAGAGACCCAGTACTTC. This codes for CASSVSGGAAETQYF. The full variable domain, in which reference TRBV7-2 and TRBJ2-5 provide the parts outside the CDR3, is GAGVSQSPSNKVTEKGKDVELRCDPISGHTALYWYRQSLGQGLEFLIYFQGNSAPDKSGLPSDRFSAERTGGSVSTLTIQRTQQEDSAVYLCASSVSGGAAETQYFGPGTRLLVL.